The clone carrying this TCR beta chain was counted a few times. A junction end diverges from the germline sequence, so it may reflect a read error. This specimen comes from a study of cytomegalovirus exposure and HLA in healthy donors. A multiplex PCR was run with 60 Vbeta primers and 13 Jbeta primers. Sequencing was performed with immunoSEQ multiplex PCR; in TCRdb, only in-frame clones are kept and a portion is missing. The table records 150,000 to 200,000 clones, roughly three quarters of them present only once. The germline V gene has CDR1 MNHEY and CDR2 SVGAGI. The CDR3 is made up of 11 amino acids.

The sequence came from a male donor in good health and CMV-seronegative. This sequence joins TRBV6-5 and TRBJ2-7; the D is unclear. The sequenced material came from PBMCs. The CDR3 nucleotides read TGTGCCAGCAGTTACTCCTCCGAGCAGTACTTC. It translates to CASSYSSEQYF.